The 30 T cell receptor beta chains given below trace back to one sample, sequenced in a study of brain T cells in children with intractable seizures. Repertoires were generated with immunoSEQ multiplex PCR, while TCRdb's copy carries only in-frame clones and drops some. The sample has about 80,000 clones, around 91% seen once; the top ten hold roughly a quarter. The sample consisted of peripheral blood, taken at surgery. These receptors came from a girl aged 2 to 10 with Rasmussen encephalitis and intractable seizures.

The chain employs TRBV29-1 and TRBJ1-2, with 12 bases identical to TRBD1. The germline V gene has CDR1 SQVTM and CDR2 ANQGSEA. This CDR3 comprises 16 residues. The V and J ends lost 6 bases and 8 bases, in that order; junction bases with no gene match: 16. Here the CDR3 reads CSVLRDRGPRPLGYTF. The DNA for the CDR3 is TGCAGCGTCCTCCGGGACAGGGGGCCTAGACCCCTCGGCTACACCTTC.

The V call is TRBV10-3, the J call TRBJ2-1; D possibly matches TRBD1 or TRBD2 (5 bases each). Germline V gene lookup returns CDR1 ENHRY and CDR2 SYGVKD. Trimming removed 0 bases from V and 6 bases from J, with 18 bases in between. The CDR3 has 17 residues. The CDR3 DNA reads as TGTGCCATCAGTGAGTCGGCCAGCCCGGAGGACACCAATGAGCAGTTCTTC. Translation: CAISESASPEDTNEQFF.

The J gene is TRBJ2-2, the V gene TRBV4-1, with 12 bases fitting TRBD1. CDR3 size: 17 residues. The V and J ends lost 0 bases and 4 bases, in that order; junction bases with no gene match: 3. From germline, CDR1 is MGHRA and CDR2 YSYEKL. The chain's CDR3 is CASSQEGQGAGTGELFF. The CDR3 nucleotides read TGCGCCAGCAGCCAAGAGGGACAGGGGGCGGGCACCGGGGAGCTGTTTTTT.

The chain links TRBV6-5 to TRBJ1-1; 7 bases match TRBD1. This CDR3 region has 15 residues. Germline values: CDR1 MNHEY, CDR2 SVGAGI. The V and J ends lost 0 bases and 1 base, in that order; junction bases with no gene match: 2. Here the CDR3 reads CASSYSTGQNTEAFF. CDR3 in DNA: TGTGCCAGCAGTTACTCGACAGGGCAGAACACTGAAGCTTTCTTT.

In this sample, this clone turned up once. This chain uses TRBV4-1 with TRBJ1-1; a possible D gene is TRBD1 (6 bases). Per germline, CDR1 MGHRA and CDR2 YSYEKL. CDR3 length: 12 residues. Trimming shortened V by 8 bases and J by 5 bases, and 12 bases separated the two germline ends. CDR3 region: CASQKGGTEAFF. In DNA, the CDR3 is TGCGCCAGCCAGAAAGGGGGGACTGAAGCTTTCTTT.

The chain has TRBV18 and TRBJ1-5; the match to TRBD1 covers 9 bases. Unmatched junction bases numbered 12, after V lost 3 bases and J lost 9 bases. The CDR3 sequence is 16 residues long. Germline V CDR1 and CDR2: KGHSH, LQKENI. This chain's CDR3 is CASSPEGQGSSGPQHF. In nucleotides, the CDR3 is TGTGCCAGCTCACCCGAAGGACAGGGGTCCTCAGGGCCCCAGCATTTT.

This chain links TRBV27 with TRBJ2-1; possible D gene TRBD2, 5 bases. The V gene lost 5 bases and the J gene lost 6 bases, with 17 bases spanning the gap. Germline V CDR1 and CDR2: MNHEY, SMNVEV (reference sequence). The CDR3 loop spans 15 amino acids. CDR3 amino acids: CASSPQSTRSNEQFF. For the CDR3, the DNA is TGTGCCAGCAGTCCACAAAGCACTAGATCCAATGAGCAGTTCTTC.

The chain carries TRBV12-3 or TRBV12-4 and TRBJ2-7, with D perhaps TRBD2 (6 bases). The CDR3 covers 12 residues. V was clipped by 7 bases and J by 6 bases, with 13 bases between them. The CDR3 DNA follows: TGTGCCAGCACCTCCGGAGGGGTCGAGCAGTACTTC. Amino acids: CASTSGGVEQYF.

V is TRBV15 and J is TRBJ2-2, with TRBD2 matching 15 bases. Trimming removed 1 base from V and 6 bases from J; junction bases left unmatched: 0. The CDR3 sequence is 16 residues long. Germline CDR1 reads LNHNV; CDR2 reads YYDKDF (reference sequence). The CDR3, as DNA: TGTGCCACCAGCAGAGGGACTAGCGGGAGGGCCGGGGAGCTGTTTTTT. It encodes CATSRGTSGRAGELFF. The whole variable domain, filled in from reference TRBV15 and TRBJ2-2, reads DAMVIQNPRYQVTQFGKPVTLSCSQTLNHNVMYWYQQKSSQAPKLLFHYYDKDFNNEADTPDNFQSRRPNTSFCFLDIRSPGLGDTAMYLCATSRGTSGRAGELFFGEGSRLTVL.

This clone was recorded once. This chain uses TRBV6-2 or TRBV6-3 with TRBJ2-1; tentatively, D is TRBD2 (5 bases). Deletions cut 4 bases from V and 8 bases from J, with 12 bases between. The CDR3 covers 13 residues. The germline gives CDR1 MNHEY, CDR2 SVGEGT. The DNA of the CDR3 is TGTGCCAGCAGTTTTCGGGGAACTCATGAGCAGTTCTTC. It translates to CASSFRGTHEQFF.

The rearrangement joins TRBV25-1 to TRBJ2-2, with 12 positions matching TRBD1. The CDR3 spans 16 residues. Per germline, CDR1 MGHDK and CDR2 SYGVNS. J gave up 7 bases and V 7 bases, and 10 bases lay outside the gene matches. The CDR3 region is CASKGWDRGQGGELFF. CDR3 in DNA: TGTGCCAGCAAGGGTTGGGACAGGGGGCAGGGCGGGGAGCTGTTTTTT.

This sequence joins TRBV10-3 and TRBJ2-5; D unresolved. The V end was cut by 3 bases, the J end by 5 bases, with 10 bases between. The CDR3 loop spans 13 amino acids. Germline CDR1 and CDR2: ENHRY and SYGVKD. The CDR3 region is CAISELGAETQYF. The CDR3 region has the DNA TGTGCCATCAGTGAACTGGGTGCCGAGACCCAGTACTTC.

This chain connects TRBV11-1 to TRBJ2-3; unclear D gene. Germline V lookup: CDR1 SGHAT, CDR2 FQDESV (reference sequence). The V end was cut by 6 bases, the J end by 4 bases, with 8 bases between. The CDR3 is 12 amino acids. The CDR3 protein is CASRKHADTQYF. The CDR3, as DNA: TGTGCCAGCAGAAAGCACGCAGATACGCAGTATTTT.

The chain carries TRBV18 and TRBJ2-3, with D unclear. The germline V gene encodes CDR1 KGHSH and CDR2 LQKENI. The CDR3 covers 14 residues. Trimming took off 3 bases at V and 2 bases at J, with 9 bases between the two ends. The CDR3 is CASSPSRVTDTQYF. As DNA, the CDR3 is TGTGCCAGCTCACCCTCCCGCGTCACAGATACGCAGTATTTT.

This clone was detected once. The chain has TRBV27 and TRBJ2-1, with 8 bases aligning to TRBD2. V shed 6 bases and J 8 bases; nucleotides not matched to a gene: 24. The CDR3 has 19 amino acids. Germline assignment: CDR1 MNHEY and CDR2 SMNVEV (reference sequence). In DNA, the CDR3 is TGTGCCAGCAGAACTGGACACTCCAAAGGAGCGGGAGCATTCTATGAGCAGTTCTTC. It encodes CASRTGHSKGAGAFYEQFF.

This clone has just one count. The chain's CDR3 is CATSDIGGQRQETQYF. CDR3 sequence (DNA): TGTGCCACCAGTGACATAGGCGGACAGAGACAAGAGACCCAGTACTTC. The chain links TRBV24-1 to TRBJ2-5; D might be TRBD1 (6 bases). Trimming took 4 bases from V and 2 from J, leaving 16 bases between them. Germline V gene data show CDR1 as KGHDR and CDR2 as SFDVKD. The CDR3 totals 16 residues.

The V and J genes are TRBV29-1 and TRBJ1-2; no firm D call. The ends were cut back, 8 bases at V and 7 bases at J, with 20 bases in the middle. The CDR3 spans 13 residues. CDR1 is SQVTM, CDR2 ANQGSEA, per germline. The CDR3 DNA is TGCAGCACAACGGGAGAATCAGGTGGTGGCTACACCTTC. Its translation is CSTTGESGGGYTF.

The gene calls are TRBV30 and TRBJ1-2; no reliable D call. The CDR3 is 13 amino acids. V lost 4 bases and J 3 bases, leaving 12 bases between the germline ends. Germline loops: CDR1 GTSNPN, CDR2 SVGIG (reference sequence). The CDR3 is CAWKARLDYGYTF. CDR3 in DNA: TGTGCCTGGAAGGCAAGGTTGGACTATGGCTACACCTTC.

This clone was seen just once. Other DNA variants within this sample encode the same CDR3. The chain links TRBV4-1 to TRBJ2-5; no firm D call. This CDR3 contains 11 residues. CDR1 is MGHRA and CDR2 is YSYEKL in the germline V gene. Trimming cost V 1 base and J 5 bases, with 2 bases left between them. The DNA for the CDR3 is TGCGCCAGCAGCCAAGCCGAGACCCAGTACTTC. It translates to CASSQAETQYF.

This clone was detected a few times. The CDR3 region has the DNA TGTGCCAGCAGTAACACAGGGAGGGCTCAGCCCCAGCATTTT. This encodes CASSNTGRAQPQHF. The V call is TRBV6-5, the J call TRBJ1-5; D is possibly TRBD1 (6 bases). The V end was cut by 5 bases, the J end by 6 bases, with 14 bases between. This CDR3 is built from 14 residues. Germline values: CDR1 MNHEY, CDR2 SVGAGI.

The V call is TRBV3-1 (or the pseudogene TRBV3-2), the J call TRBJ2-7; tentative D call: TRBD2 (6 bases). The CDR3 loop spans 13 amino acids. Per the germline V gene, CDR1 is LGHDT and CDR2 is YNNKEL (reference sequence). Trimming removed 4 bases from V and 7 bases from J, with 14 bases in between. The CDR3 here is CASSPGLPGEQYF. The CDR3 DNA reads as TGTGCCAGCAGCCCGGGACTCCCCGGGGAGCAGTACTTC.

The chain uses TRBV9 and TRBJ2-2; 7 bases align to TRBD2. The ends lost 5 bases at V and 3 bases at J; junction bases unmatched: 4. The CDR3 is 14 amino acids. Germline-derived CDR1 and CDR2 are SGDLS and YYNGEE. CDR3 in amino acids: CASSWGRDTGELFF. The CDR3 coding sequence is TGTGCCAGCAGTTGGGGGAGGGACACCGGGGAGCTGTTTTTT.

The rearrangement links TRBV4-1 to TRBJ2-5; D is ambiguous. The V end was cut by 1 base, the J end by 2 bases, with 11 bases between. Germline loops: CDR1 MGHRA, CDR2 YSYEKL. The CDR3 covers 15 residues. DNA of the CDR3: TGCGCCAGCAGCCAAGTAATCGGCCGACAAGAGACCCAGTACTTC. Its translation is CASSQVIGRQETQYF.

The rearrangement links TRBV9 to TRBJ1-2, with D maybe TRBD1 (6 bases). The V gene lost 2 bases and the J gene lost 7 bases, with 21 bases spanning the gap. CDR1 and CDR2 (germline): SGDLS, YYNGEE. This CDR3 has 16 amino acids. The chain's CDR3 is CASSVDRFIIGGGYTF. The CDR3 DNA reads TGTGCCAGCAGCGTTGACAGGTTCATTATCGGTGGTGGCTACACCTTC.

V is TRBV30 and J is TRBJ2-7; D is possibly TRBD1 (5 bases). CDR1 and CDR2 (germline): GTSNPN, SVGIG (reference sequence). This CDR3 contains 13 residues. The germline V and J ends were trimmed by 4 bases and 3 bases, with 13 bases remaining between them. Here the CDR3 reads CAWIGQGNYEQYF. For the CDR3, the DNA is TGTGCCTGGATCGGGCAGGGAAACTACGAGCAGTACTTC.

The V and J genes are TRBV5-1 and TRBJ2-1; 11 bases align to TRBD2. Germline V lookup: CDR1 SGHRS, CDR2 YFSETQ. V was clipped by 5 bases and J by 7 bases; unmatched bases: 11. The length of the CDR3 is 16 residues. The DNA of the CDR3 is TGCGCCAGCAGTCCCGGGACTAGCGGAGGGAAGAATGAGCAGTTCTTC. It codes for CASSPGTSGGKNEQFF.

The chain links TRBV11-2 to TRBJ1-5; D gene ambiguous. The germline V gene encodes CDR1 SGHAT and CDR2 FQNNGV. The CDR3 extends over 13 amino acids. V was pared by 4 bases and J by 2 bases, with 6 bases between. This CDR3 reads CASSSGRNQPQHF. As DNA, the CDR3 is TGTGCCAGCAGCTCCGGACGCAATCAGCCCCAGCATTTT.

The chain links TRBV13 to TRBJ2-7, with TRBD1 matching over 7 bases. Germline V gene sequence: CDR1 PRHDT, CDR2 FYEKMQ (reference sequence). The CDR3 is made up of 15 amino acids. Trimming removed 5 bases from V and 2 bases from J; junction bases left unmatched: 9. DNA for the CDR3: TGTGCCAGCAGCCAAAGGCGGACAGGAACCTACGAGCAGTACTTC. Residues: CASSQRRTGTYEQYF.

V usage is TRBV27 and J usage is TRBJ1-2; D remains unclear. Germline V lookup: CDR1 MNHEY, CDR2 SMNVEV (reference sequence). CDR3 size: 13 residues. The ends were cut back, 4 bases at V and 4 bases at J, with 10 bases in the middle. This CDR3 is CASSSTGPYGYTF. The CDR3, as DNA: TGTGCCAGCAGTTCGACGGGCCCCTATGGCTACACCTTC.

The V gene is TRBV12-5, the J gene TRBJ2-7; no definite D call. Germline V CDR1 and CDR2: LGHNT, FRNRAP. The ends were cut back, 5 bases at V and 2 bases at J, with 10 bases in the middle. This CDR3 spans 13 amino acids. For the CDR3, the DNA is TGTGCTAGTGGTCCCCGGATCACCTACGAGCAGTACTTC. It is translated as CASGPRITYEQYF.